This T cell receptor beta chain was captured in a study of response to subunit inactivated influenza vaccine (dated by TCRdb to the late 2010s). The study in broad terms: To follow how T cells responded to a trivalent subunit inactivated influenza vaccine, the researchers relied on deep quantitative profiling of the T cell receptor repertoire. Study-wide findings and limitations: The authors suggested that each seasonal influenza vaccination may recruit only a limited number of new T cells.

This clonotype was counted between two and nine times. Its antigen is not yet known. Within one base of it there is no much larger clone, and no base qualities were kept. Deletion took 2 bases off V and 6 bases off J, with a span of 11 bases between the germline ends. CDR1 SQVTM and CDR2 ANQGSEA are derived from the germline V gene. The CDR3 has 12 amino acids, counting the end cysteine and phenylalanine. Only CDR3 DNA remains: 36 bases, in frame from the first base. The library was obtained by RT-PCR. Sequenced using an Illumina HiSeq 2500. Using fastp at Q25 and MiXCR, TCRdb reprocessed the public reads and kept productive beta chains. All rows with the same CDR3 protein become a single entry with the most common DNA and genes. This sample is represented by about 540,000 distinct CDR3 sequences; less than 25% of them were singletons. The leading ten clones occupy approximately 3% of the sample. The sample was also linked to a second study, of T cells expressing NK-cell markers. The second paper further reports: TCR beta cDNA libraries were made by 5'RACE template switching that added a universal primer site and unique molecular identifiers. Three sorted T-cell subsets (CD3+CD56+NKG2C+, CD3+CD56+NKG2C- and CD3+CD56-NKG2C+) from several donors had their TCR beta-chain repertoires profiled. Among the eight sequenced donors, only one was HCMV-seronegative, while the other seven were HCMV-seropositive. To restrict sorting to alphabetaTCR-expressing T cells, an anti-gammadeltaTCR antibody was added in several experiments. In five to seven donors, the dominant CD3+CD56+NKG2C+ clonotypes were found to rank among the top 10 CD8+ clonotypes and to make up about 1.0-7.5% of CD8+ T cells. Those dominant clonotypes were again the most abundant among CD3+CD56-NKG2C+ cells in a handful of donors, at roughly 28.3-65%. It remained unclear whether the expanded NKG2C-expressing T cell clones were specific for HCMV antigens. The eight sequenced donors were randomly selected healthy volunteers, three men and five women. HCMV-specific IgG was detected in serum with a commercial ELISA kit to determine HCMV serostatus. Peripheral blood mononuclear cells were isolated from blood by Ficoll density gradient centrifugation. CD4+ and CD8+ T cells were isolated from PBMC by magnetic immunoseparation with Miltenyi isolation kits. Priming for cDNA synthesis came from the TCR beta constant segment, and two successive PCR amplification steps followed. The libraries were sequenced on Illumina HiSeq 2000/2500, MiSeq or NextSeq, producing 2 x 150 bp reads. Reads were demultiplexed and grouped by UMI with MIGEC, and clonotypes were assembled and quantified with MiTCR. Only TCR cDNA sequences supported by at least two reads were kept to exclude erroneous sequences. The tcR package was used for downstream repertoire analysis, with clonotypes matched between fractions based on CDR3 nucleotide sequence plus V segment. VDJmatch was used to annotate antigen specificity against VDJdb, with one amino acid substitution allowed in CDR3.

This TCR derives from a man aged 50 to 60 who received an inactivated influenza vaccine. Donor details come from another sample of the same person, matched by shared clones. The chain links TRBV29-1 with TRBJ2-7; the D gene is not confidently resolved. This sample comprised CD4+ T cells sorted from PBMCs, obtained about 13 days after vaccination. DNA sequence: TGCAGCGTTGAAAGTGTCGGCAGCGAGCAGTACTTC. Its translation is CSVESVGSEQYF.